This T cell receptor (beta chain) was captured by sequencing in a study of identical twins. Study outcomes and limitations: Out-of-frame alpha sequences that twins shared showed excess low generation probability. Invariant MAIT and iNKT cells may have partly biased zero-insertion analyses. Excess sharing by twins proved weaker in beta out-of-frame sequences. Cord blood's abundant beta clonotypes had fewer insertions, unlike memory repertoires.

TCRdb ran MiXCR on the 5' RACE reads and lists one entry per CDR3 protein. The data hold 200,000 to 250,000 distinct CDR3 sequences, with around 8% observed a single time. With 2 bases clipped from V and 0 bases from J, the junction kept 12 bases outside the gene matches. Germline V lookup: CDR1 ENHRY, CDR2 SYGVKD. The CDR3 spans 20 residues. This clonotype has a handful of counts. Its antigen is unidentified. This sample was also put to use in a study of yellow fever vaccine responses in identical twins.

The chain links TRBV10-3 to TRBJ2-6, with 8 bases that match TRBD1. The clonotype comes from a young woman in good health. The sequenced material came from memory (CD45RO+) T cells sorted from blood. The CDR3 region has the DNA TGTGCCATCAGTGAGAGACAGGGGACCTCCCAAGTCTCTGGGGCCAACGTCCTGACTTTC. This codes for CAISERQGTSQVSGANVLTF.